The sample holds a few counts of the clone carrying this T cell receptor (beta chain). Its specificity is unknown. Time point meaning: patch test 1, 2 weeks after DPC sensitization. Stated treatment: therapeutic diphenylcyclopropenone sensitization with weekly scalp DPC. This sample stems from a study of human T cells and chemical hapten exposure. Study-level background: Patients, largely female, had alopecia areata, totalis or universalis.

Study outcomes and limitations: Given that the donors had alopecia, their immune response may differ from that seen in healthy people.

Trimming removed 3 bases from V and 1 base from J, with 3 bases in between. Germline V gene lookup returns CDR1 SQVTM and CDR2 ANQGSEA. The CDR3 is made up of 11 amino acids. TCRdb re-analysed the RACE reads in MiXCR, keeping a single row per CDR3 protein. The table records around 120,000 distinct CDR3 sequences, approximately 15% of them present only once. The sequencing used whole blood, collected in connection with sensitization to the hapten diphenylcyclopropenone (DPC). The receptor was derived from a man aged 18 to 29 with alopecia areata. Some clones in this sample may be carry-over from other donors' samples. This rearrangement joins TRBV29-1 to TRBJ1-2, with D hard to call. The CDR3 here is CSVEGNYGYTF. CDR3 coding DNA: TGCAGCGTTGAGGGTAACTATGGCTACACCTTC.